This T cell receptor (beta chain) was recorded in a study of T cells in Graves' hyperthyroidism and ophthalmopathy. The CDR3 regions of TCR beta were amplified from RNA transcripts. Using the HTBI primer set, a first-round RT-PCR was run on the TCR CDR3. A single record per CDR3 protein comes from TCRdb applying MiXCR to the multiplex PCR reads. The profile shows 200,000 to 300,000 distinct CDR3 sequences, approximately 23% of them singletons. At least ten counts were recorded for this clonotype. Duration under 3 months, a NOSPECS grade of at least 4, and a Clinical Activity Score of at least 3 characterized the ophthalmopathy patients. Uncontrolled infection, other autoimmune disease, pregnancy or lactation led to exclusion. J was trimmed by 1 base and V by 7 bases; bases with no gene match: 2. This CDR3 has 13 amino acids. Germline values: CDR1 WSHSY, CDR2 SAAADI.

This sequence originates from a woman aged 40 to 50 with Graves' ophthalmopathy. The chain uses TRBV10-2 and TRBJ1-1; TRBD1 matches at 8 bases. The sample consisted of blood. The CDR3 loop reads CASTGTGNTEAFF. CDR3 coding DNA: TGCGCCAGCACCGGGACAGGGAACACTGAAGCTTTCTTT.